These 10 T cell receptor beta chains were sequenced from one sample in a study of blood T cells in healthy people across ages. A second PCR of about 7 to 11 cycles used a sample-barcoded 5' primer and a J-beta primer mix. TCRdb analysed the 5' RACE reads with MiXCR anew, one entry per CDR3 protein. The sample has about 770,000 distinct CDR3 sequences; around two fifths are singletons. Sequenced material: blood. Receptors originate from a man aged 55-75 years in good health.

Notes on this clonotype: This likely comes from a read error, as the CDR3 has no conserved phenylalanine or tryptophan at its end. Because the CDR3's place on the DNA is in doubt, the DNA is left out and the CDR3 is given as listed by TCRdb. The V and J genes are TRBV21-1 and TRBJ2-3. TRBV21-1 is a pseudogene. The CDR3 sequence runs 11 residues, both termini included. The chain's CDR3 is CASSPEDTQYS.

This clonotype was found a few times. V usage is TRBV15 and J usage is TRBJ2-1; the D is unclear. V lost 3 bases and J 3 bases, leaving 12 bases between the germline ends. This CDR3 is 15 amino acids long. Germline V lookup: CDR1 LNHNV, CDR2 YYDKDF (reference sequence). The CDR3 reads CATSRNTWGYNEQFF. CDR3 DNA sequence: TGTGCCACCAGCAGGAATACTTGGGGCTACAATGAGCAGTTCTTC.

The rearrangement joins TRBV6-2 or TRBV6-3 to TRBJ1-5; TRBD1 aligns across 8 bases. CDR1 and CDR2 (germline): MNHEY, SVGEGT. The CDR3 is made up of 16 amino acids. V gave up 6 bases and J gave up 2 bases; unmatched junction bases: 9. CDR3 region: CASSSMGTGGNQPQHF. The CDR3 coding sequence is TGTGCCAGCAGCTCAATGGGGACAGGAGGCAATCAGCCCCAGCATTTT.

This clonotype has just a few counts. The gene calls are TRBV18 and TRBJ1-2, with 8 bases identical to TRBD1. Germline V gives CDR1 KGHSH, CDR2 LQKENI. The CDR3 runs to 13 residues. V lost 6 bases, J lost 12 bases, and 12 bases stayed unmatched. Here the CDR3 DNA reads TGTGCCAGCTCCCCAGACCCGGACAGGGCGAACACCTTC. Translating it yields CASSPDPDRANTF.

This rearrangement joins TRBV30 to TRBJ1-1, with D tentatively TRBD1 (5 bases). Germline V gives CDR1 GTSNPN, CDR2 SVGIG (reference sequence). Trimming removed 0 bases at V and 7 bases at J, with 12 bases between. The CDR3 has 13 amino acids. CDR3 sequence (DNA): TGTGCCTGGAGTGTATCCGGGGCTGGTGAAGCTTTCTTT. This codes for CAWSVSGAGEAFF.

This clonotype was found once. The chain combines TRBV13 with TRBJ2-7, with a weak D call TRBD1 (6 bases). The CDR3 consists of 16 residues. Germline V lookup: CDR1 PRHDT, CDR2 FYEKMQ (reference sequence). V shed 0 bases and J shed 2 bases, with 14 bases lying between them. CDR3 nucleotide sequence: TGTGCCAGCAGCTTAGGGCCAGGAGGACAGCCCTACGAGCAGTACTTC. Amino acid sequence: CASSLGPGGQPYEQYF.

The chain carries TRBV9 and TRBJ1-2; possibly TRBD1 for D (6 bases). The CDR3 length is 17 residues. Trimming took 6 bases from V and 0 from J, leaving 21 bases between them. Germline V CDR1 and CDR2: SGDLS, YYNGEE. The CDR3 coding sequence is TGTGCCAGCACCCTAATTCCAACAGGGAAAGCTAACTATGGCTACACCTTC. Protein sequence: CASTLIPTGKANYGYTF.

The V and J genes are TRBV7-9 and TRBJ2-3; possible D gene TRBD1, 6 bases. Trimming took off 4 bases at V and 5 bases at J, with 13 bases between the two ends. CDR1 is SEHNR, CDR2 FQNEAQ, per germline (reference sequence). The CDR3 runs to 14 residues. In DNA form, the CDR3 reads TGTGCCAGCAGCTCATGGGACAAGCGAGATACGCAGTATTTT. This codes for CASSSWDKRDTQYF.

The chain combines TRBV6-5 with TRBJ2-4; D gene unclear. The J call is in doubt because the DNA end fits TRBJ2-7 better. The V gene's germline CDR1 is MNHEY and CDR2 SVGAGI. The CDR3 contains 14 residues. For the CDR3, the DNA is TGTGCCAGCAGTTACTCGATAGGGCCGTCCGAGCAGTACTTC. This encodes CASSYSIGPSEQYF.

The chain has TRBV5-1 and TRBJ1-1; tentatively, D is TRBD1 (6 bases). Trimming cost V 0 bases and J 1 base, with 13 bases left between them. Per the germline V gene, CDR1 is SGHRS and CDR2 is YFSETQ. The CDR3 is made up of 16 amino acids. This CDR3 is CASSLALQGGNTEAFF. The CDR3 DNA reads as TGCGCCAGCAGCTTGGCTCTACAAGGGGGGAACACTGAAGCTTTCTTT. Full variable domain (missing parts from reference TRBV5-1 and TRBJ1-1): KAGVTQTPRYLIKTRGQQVTLSCSPISGHRSVSWYQQTPGQGLQFLFEYFSETQRNKGNFPGRFSGRQFSNSRSEMNVSTLELGDSALYLCASSLALQGGNTEAFFGQGTRLTVV.